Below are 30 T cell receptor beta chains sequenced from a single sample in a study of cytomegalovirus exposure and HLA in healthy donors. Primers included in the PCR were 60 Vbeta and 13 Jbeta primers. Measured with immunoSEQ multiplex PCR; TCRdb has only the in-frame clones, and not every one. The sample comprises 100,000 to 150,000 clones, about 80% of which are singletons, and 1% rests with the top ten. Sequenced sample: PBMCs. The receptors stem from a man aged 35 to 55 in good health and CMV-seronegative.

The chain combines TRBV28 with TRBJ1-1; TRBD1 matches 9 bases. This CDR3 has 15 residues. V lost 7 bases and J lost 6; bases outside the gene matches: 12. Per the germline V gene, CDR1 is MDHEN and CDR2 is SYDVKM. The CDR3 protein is CASTPGDRVGAEAFF. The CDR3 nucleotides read TGTGCCAGCACCCCGGGGGACAGGGTGGGGGCTGAAGCTTTCTTT.

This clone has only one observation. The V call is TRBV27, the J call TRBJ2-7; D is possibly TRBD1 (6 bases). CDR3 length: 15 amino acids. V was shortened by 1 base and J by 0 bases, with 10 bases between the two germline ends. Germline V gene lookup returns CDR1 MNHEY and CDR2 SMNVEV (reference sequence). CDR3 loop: CASSLWTATSYEQYF. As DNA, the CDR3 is TGTGCCAGCAGTTTATGGACAGCTACCTCCTACGAGCAGTACTTC.

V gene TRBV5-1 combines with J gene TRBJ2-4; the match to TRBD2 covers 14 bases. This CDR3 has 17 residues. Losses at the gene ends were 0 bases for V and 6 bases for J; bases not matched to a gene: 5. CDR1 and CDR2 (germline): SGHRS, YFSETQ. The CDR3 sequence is CASSLALGLAGGNIQYF. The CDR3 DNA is TGCGCCAGCAGCTTGGCACTCGGACTAGCGGGAGGAAACATTCAGTACTTC. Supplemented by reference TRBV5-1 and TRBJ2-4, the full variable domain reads KAGVTQTPRYLIKTRGQQVTLSCSPISGHRSVSWYQQTPGQGLQFLFEYFSETQRNKGNFPGRFSGRQFSNSRSEMNVSTLELGDSALYLCASSLALGLAGGNIQYFGAGTRLSVL.

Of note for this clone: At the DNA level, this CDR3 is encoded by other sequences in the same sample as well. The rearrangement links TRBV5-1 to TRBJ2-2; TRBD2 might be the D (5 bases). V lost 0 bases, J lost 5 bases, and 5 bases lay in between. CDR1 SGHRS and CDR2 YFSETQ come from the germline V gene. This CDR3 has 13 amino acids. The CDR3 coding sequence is TGCGCCAGCAGCTTGGCGGGAACCGGGGAGCTGTTTTTT. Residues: CASSLAGTGELFF.

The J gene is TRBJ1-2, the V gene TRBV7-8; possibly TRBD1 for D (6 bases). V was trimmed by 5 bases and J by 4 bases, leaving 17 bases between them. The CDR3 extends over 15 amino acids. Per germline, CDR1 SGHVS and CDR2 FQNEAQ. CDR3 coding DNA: TGTGCCAGCAGCCCCGGGACAACTCCAGGCTATGGCTACACCTTC. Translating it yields CASSPGTTPGYGYTF.

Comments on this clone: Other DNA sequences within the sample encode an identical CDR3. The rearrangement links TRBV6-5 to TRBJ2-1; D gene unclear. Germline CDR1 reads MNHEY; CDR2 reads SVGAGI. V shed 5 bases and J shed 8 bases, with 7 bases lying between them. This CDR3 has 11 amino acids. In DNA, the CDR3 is TGTGCCAGCAGTCGAGGTGATGAGCAGTTCTTC. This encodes CASSRGDEQFF.

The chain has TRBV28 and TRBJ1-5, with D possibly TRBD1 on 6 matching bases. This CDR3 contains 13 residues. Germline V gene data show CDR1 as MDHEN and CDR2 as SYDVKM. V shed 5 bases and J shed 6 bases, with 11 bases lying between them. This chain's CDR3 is CASSGTRGQPQHF. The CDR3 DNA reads TGTGCCAGCAGTGGGACAAGGGGTCAGCCCCAGCATTTT. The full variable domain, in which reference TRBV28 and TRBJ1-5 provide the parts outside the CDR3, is DVKVTQSSRYLVKRTGEKVFLECVQDMDHENMFWYRQDPGLGLRLIYFSYDVKMKEKGDIPEGYSVSREKKERFSLILESASTNQTSMYLCASSGTRGQPQHFGDGTRLSIL.

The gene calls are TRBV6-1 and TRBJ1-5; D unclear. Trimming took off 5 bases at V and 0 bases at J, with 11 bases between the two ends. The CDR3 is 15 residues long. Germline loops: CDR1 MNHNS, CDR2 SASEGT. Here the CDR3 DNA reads TGTGCCAGCAGTCTTACAGATTATAGCAATCAGCCCCAGCATTTT. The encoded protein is CASSLTDYSNQPQHF.

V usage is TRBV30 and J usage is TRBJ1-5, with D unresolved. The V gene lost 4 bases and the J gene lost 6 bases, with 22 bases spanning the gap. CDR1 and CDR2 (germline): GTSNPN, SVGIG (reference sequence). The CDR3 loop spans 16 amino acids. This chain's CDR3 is CAWTLGWTPLGQPQHF. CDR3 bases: TGTGCCTGGACCCTAGGGTGGACTCCCCTAGGTCAGCCCCAGCATTTT.

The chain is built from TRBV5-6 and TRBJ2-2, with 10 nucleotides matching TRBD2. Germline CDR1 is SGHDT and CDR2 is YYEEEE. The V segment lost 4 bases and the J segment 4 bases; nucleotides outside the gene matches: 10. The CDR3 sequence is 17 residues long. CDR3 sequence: CASSLLPSGSSTGELFF. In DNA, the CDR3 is TGTGCCAGCAGCCTCCTACCTAGCGGGAGTAGCACCGGGGAGCTGTTTTTT.

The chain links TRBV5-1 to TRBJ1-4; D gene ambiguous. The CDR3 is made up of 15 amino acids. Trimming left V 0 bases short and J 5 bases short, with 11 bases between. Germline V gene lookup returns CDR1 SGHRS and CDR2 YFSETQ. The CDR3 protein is CASSLDEGRNEKLFF. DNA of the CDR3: TGCGCCAGCAGCTTGGATGAGGGCAGGAATGAAAAACTGTTTTTT.

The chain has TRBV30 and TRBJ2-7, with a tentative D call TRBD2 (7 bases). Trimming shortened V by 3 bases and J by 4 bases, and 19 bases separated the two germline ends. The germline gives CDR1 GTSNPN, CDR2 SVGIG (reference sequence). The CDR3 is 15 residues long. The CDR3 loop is CAWRLNGGRSYEQYF. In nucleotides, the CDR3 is TGTGCCTGGAGATTGAACGGGGGGCGATCATACGAGCAGTACTTC.

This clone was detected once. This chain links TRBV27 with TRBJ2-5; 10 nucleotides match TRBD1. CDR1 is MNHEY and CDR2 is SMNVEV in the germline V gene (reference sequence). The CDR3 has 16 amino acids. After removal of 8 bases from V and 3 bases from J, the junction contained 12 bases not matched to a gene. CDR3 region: CASGEGTGAPKETQYF. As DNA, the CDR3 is TGTGCCAGCGGGGAGGGGACAGGGGCTCCAAAAGAGACCCAGTACTTC.

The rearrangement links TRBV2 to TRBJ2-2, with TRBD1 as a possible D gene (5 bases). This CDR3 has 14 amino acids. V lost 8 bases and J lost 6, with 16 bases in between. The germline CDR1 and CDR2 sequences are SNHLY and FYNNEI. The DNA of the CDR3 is TGTGCCAGCGGAAGCAGGGTCTTATCCGGGGAGCTGTTTTTT. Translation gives CASGSRVLSGELFF.

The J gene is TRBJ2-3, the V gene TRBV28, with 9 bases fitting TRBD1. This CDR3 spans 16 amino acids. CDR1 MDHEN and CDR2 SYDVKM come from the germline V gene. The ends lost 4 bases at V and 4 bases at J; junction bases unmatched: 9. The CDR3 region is CASSSPGQGVPDTQYF. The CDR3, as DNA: TGTGCCAGCAGTTCGCCGGGACAGGGAGTCCCAGATACGCAGTATTTT.

The CDR3: CASGRLSTDTQYF. The CDR3 DNA sequence: TGTGCCAGCGGCCGCCTGAGCACAGATACGCAGTATTTT. The chain links TRBV9 to TRBJ2-3; D is uncertain. V gave up 7 bases and J gave up 0 bases, with 9 bases separating them. Per the germline V gene, CDR1 is SGDLS and CDR2 is YYNGEE. CDR3 size: 13 residues. Complete variable domain (other parts from reference TRBV9 and TRBJ2-3): DSGVTQTPKHLITATGQRVTLRCSPRSGDLSVYWYQQSLDQGLQFLIQYYNGEERAKGNILERFSAQQFPDLHSELNLSSLELGDSALYFCASGRLSTDTQYFGPGTRLTVL.

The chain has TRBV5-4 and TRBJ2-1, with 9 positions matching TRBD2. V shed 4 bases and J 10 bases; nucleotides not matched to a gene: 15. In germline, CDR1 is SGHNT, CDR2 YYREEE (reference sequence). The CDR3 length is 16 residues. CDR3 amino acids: CASSPGGLAGPLEQFF. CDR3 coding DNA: TGTGCCAGCAGCCCGGGGGGTCTAGCGGGGCCCCTGGAGCAGTTCTTC.

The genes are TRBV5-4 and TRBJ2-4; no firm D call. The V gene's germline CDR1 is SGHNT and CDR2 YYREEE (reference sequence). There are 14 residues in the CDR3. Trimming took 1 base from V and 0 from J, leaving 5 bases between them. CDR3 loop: CASSLSVAKNIQYF. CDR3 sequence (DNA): TGTGCCAGCAGCTTGTCTGTAGCCAAAAACATTCAGTACTTC.

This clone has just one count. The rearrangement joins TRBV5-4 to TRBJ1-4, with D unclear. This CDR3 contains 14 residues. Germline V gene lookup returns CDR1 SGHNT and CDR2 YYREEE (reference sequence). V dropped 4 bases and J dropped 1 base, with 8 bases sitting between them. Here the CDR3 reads CASSNALTNEKLFF. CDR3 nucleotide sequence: TGTGCCAGCAGCAACGCGTTAACTAATGAAAAACTGTTTTTT.

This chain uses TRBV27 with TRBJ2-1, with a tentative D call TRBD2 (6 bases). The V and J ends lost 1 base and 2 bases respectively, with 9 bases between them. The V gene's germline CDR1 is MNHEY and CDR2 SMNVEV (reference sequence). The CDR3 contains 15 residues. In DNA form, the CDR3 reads TGTGCCAGCAGTTTATTCGGGAGAGCCTACAATGAGCAGTTCTTC. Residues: CASSLFGRAYNEQFF.

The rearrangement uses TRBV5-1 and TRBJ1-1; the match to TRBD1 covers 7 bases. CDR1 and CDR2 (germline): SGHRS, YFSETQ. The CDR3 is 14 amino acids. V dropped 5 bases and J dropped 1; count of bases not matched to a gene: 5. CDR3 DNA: TGCGCCAGCAGTTTTGGGACAGCGAACACTGAAGCTTTCTTT. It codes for CASSFGTANTEAFF.

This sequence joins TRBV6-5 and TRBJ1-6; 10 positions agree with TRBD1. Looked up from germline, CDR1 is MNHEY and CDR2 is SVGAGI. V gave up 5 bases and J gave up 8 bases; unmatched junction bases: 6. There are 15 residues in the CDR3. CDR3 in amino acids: CASSPMTGGDSPLHF. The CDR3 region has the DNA TGTGCCAGCAGTCCGATGACAGGGGGCGATTCACCCCTCCACTTT.

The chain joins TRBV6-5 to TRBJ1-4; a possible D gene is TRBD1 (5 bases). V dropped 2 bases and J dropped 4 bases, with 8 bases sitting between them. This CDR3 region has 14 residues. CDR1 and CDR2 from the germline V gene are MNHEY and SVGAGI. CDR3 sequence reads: CASSYRGDNEKLFF. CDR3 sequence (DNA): TGTGCCAGCAGTTACCGGGGGGATAATGAAAAACTGTTTTTT.

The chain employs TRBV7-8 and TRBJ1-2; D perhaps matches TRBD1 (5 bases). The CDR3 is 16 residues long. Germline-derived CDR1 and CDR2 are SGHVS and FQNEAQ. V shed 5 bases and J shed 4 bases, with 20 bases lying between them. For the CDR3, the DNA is TGTGCCAGCAGCCCATCCGGTTCCGGACACTTCTATGGCTACACCTTC. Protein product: CASSPSGSGHFYGYTF.

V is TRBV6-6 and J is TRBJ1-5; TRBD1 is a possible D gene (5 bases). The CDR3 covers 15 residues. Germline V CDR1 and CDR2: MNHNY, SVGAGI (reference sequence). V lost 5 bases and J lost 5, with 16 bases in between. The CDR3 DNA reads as TGTGCCAGCAGTCACCCCGGGGCGGGGGATCAGCCCCAGCATTTT. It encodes CASSHPGAGDQPQHF.

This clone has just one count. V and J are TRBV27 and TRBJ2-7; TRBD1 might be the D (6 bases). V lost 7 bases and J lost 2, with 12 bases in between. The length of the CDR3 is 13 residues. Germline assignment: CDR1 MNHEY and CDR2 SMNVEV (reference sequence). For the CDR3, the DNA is TGTGCCAGCAAAGGGACACTGGCCTACGAGCAGTACTTC. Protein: CASKGTLAYEQYF.

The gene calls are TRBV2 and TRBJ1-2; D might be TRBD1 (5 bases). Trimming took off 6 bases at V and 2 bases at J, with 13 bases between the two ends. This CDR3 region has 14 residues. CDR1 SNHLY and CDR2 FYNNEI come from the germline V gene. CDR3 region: CASRRGAGNYGYTF. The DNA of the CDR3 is TGTGCCAGCAGACGCGGGGCAGGGAACTATGGCTACACCTTC.

This CDR3 reads CASSLRLYEQYF. DNA of the CDR3: TGTGCCAGCAGCTTACGACTTTACGAGCAGTACTTC. The chain carries TRBV7-2 and TRBJ2-7; no definite D call. Trimming took off 2 bases at V and 4 bases at J, with 6 bases between the two ends. CDR1 is SGHTA, CDR2 FQGNSA, per germline. The CDR3 loop spans 12 amino acids.

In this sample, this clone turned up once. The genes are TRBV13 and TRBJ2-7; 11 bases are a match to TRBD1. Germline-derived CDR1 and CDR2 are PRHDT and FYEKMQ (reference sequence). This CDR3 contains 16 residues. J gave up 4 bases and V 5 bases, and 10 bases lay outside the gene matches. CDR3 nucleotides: TGTGCCAGCAGCCCTTTAGGGGACAGGGGGAAGTACGAGCAGTACTTC. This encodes CASSPLGDRGKYEQYF.

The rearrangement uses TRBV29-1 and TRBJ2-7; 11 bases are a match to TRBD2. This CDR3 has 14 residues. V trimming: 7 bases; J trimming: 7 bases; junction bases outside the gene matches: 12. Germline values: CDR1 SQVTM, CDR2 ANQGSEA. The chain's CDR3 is CSAATSGVWGEQYF. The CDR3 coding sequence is TGCAGCGCAGCGACTAGCGGGGTATGGGGGGAGCAGTACTTC.